The 18 T cell receptor beta chains listed next were all sequenced from one sample in a study of shared clonotypes between healthy human individuals (TCRdb year 2020). Preparation of the library involved the immunoSEQ multiplex PCR assay. TCRdb provides this immuneACCESS table in a form limited to in-frame rearrangements. Some clones are lacking; in checked studies, under half of them reflect an unresolved V gene, and why the rest are absent is not known. Here the sample has over a million clones; roughly 96% occur a single time. Approximately 1.1% of the sample belongs to the ten largest clones. Sequences were obtained from naive CD4+ T cells sorted from blood. This specimen's cell subset or site label, per the study, means: CD45RA+ positively selected. These receptors came from a young man in good health.

This chain links TRBV7-8 with TRBJ2-7; D is uncertain. Germline CDR1 reads SGHVS; CDR2 reads FQNEAQ. This CDR3 contains 13 residues. The germline V and J ends were trimmed by 7 bases and 0 bases, with 10 bases remaining between them. This CDR3 is CASTWTLSYEQYF. As DNA, the CDR3 is TGTGCCAGCACCTGGACCCTCTCCTACGAGCAGTACTTC.

The rearrangement uses TRBV6-6 and TRBJ1-1; 9 bases match TRBD1. The V and J ends lost 0 bases and 2 bases, in that order; junction bases with no gene match: 1. This CDR3 has 15 residues. CDR1 is MNHNY and CDR2 is SVGAGI in the germline V gene (reference sequence). Here the CDR3 DNA reads TGTGCCAGCAGTTACTCGGACAGGGGAAACACTGAAGCTTTCTTT. This gives the protein CASSYSDRGNTEAFF.

The gene calls are TRBV6-5 and TRBJ2-7; D may be TRBD1 (6 bases). The CDR3 totals 14 residues. Trimming pared 8 bases from V and 3 bases from J, leaving 17 bases between. Germline loops: CDR1 MNHEY, CDR2 SVGAGI. This CDR3 reads CASGKQGLGYEQYF. The DNA for the CDR3 is TGTGCCAGCGGAAAACAGGGTTTGGGCTACGAGCAGTACTTC.

This clone was found a few times. This sample includes further DNA sequences coding for the same CDR3. V usage is TRBV11-2 and J usage is TRBJ2-7; D not certain. This CDR3 comprises 11 residues. CDR1 and CDR2 (germline): SGHAT, FQNNGV. V was clipped by 4 bases and J by 2 bases, with 3 bases between them. The CDR3 is CASSSAYEQYF. CDR3 nucleotides: TGTGCCAGCAGCTCCGCCTACGAGCAGTACTTC.

The rearrangement joins TRBV6-5 to TRBJ1-5, with D possibly TRBD1 on 5 matching bases. CDR3 length: 15 amino acids. V gave up 2 bases and J gave up 0 bases, with 8 bases separating them. Germline lookup yields CDR1 MNHEY and CDR2 SVGAGI. This chain's CDR3 is CASSYGGDSNQPQHF. The CDR3 bases are TGTGCCAGCAGTTACGGGGGAGATAGCAATCAGCCCCAGCATTTT.

This clone was observed a handful of times. This chain links TRBV28 with TRBJ2-7, with no clear D. V was clipped by 6 bases and J by 4 bases, with 7 bases between them. Germline CDR1 is MDHEN and CDR2 is SYDVKM. The CDR3 runs to 11 residues. CDR3 amino acids: CASRALYEQYF. The CDR3, as DNA: TGTGCCAGCAGGGCGTTATACGAGCAGTACTTC.

The genes are TRBV9 and TRBJ2-7, with 9 nucleotides matching TRBD2. With 0 bases clipped from V and 5 bases from J, the junction kept 12 bases outside the gene matches. Germline V gene data show CDR1 as SGDLS and CDR2 as YYNGEE. CDR3 length: 17 residues. Here the CDR3 DNA reads TGTGCCAGCAGCGTAGATGGGCGGGAGGGCGGAAGGAACGAGCAGTACTTC. Protein sequence: CASSVDGREGGRNEQYF.

V usage is TRBV14 and J usage is TRBJ2-1, with TRBD2 matching over 12 bases. Per the germline V gene, CDR1 is SGHDN and CDR2 is FVKESK. The CDR3 loop spans 17 amino acids. Losses at the gene ends were 5 bases for V and 5 bases for J; bases not matched to a gene: 10. The CDR3 sequence is CASSIRLAGVVDNEQFF. The CDR3 nucleotides are TGTGCCAGCAGCATAAGACTAGCGGGAGTTGTCGACAATGAGCAGTTCTTC.

As for this clone: The sample holds other DNA sequences that translate to the same CDR3. The J gene is TRBJ1-1, the V gene TRBV7-8, with no clear D. With 1 base removed from V and 0 bases from J, the gap between germline ends came to 3 bases. CDR1 is SGHVS and CDR2 is FQNEAQ in the germline V gene. The CDR3 covers 13 residues. The CDR3 region has the DNA TGTGCCAGCAGCTTAGATATGAACACTGAAGCTTTCTTT. As protein: CASSLDMNTEAFF.

The count of this clone is one. In the same sample, other DNA sequences code for this CDR3. This chain links TRBV18 with TRBJ2-1; D gene ambiguous. The V gene lost 2 bases and the J gene lost 0 bases, with 2 bases spanning the gap. This CDR3 has 13 amino acids. Germline V gene lookup returns CDR1 KGHSH and CDR2 LQKENI. The CDR3 DNA reads TGTGCCAGCTCACCATCCTCCTACAATGAGCAGTTCTTC. Amino acid sequence: CASSPSSYNEQFF.

The V and J genes are TRBV5-1 and TRBJ2-1; unclear D gene. This CDR3 is 16 amino acids long. With 3 bases removed from V and 7 bases from J, the gap between germline ends came to 20 bases. The germline gives CDR1 SGHRS, CDR2 YFSETQ. This chain's CDR3 is CASSSKFIGLRNEQFF. DNA for the CDR3: TGCGCCAGCAGCTCAAAATTTATAGGGTTGCGGAATGAGCAGTTCTTC.

The chain employs TRBV2 and TRBJ1-1; perhaps TRBD1 as D (5 bases). V was shortened by 2 bases and J by 7 bases, with 11 bases between the two germline ends. The CDR3 covers 13 residues. The germline V gene has CDR1 SNHLY and CDR2 FYNNEI. The CDR3 here is CASSEQGHNEAFF. CDR3 nucleotides: TGTGCCAGCAGTGAACAGGGTCATAATGAAGCTTTCTTT.

This clone showed up just once. The V call is TRBV28, the J call TRBJ1-1, with no clear D. Looked up from germline, CDR1 is MDHEN and CDR2 is SYDVKM. The V and J ends lost 1 base and 8 bases respectively, with 8 bases between them. This CDR3 comprises 12 residues. For the CDR3, the DNA is TGTGCCAGCAGTTTATACGGAGGGGAAGCTTTCTTT. Translating gives CASSLYGGEAFF. Looking up the rest from reference TRBV28 and TRBJ1-1 gives the full variable domain: DVKVTQSSRYLVKRTGEKVFLECVQDMDHENMFWYRQDPGLGLRLIYFSYDVKMKEKGDIPEGYSVSREKKERFSLILESASTNQTSMYLCASSLYGGEAFFGQGTRLTVV.

The chain carries TRBV7-2 and TRBJ2-7; tentatively, D is TRBD1 (6 bases). V lost 2 bases to trimming and J lost 3 bases, with 8 bases between them. This CDR3 region has 13 residues. Germline assignment: CDR1 SGHTA and CDR2 FQGNSA. The CDR3 nucleotides are TGTGCCAGCAGCTTAATACAGGGCTACGAGCAGTACTTC. It specifies CASSLIQGYEQYF.

The chain employs TRBV5-1 and TRBJ2-2; D is perhaps TRBD2 (5 bases). This CDR3 contains 11 residues. The V gene's germline CDR1 is SGHRS and CDR2 YFSETQ. Trimming pared 5 bases from V and 7 bases from J, leaving 6 bases between. The DNA of the CDR3 is TGCGCCAGCAGTGAGGGCGGGGAGCTGTTTTTT. This encodes CASSEGGELFF.

The chain couples TRBV11-2 to TRBJ2-3; possible D gene TRBD1, 5 bases. V was cut by 0 bases and J by 4 bases, with 8 bases left in between. The germline V gene has CDR1 SGHAT and CDR2 FQNNGV. The CDR3 is 14 residues long. The CDR3 is CASSLDQGPDTQYF. CDR3 DNA: TGTGCCAGCAGCTTAGATCAGGGCCCAGATACGCAGTATTTT.

The gene calls are TRBV2 and TRBJ2-5; maybe TRBD1 (5 bases). The CDR3 runs 12 residues. The ends were cut back, 6 bases at V and 5 bases at J, with 10 bases in the middle. CDR1 is SNHLY, CDR2 FYNNEI, per germline. The DNA of the CDR3 is TGTGCCAGCAGGCAGGGAACTGAGACCCAGTACTTC. Protein product: CASRQGTETQYF.

The rearrangement uses TRBV7-9 and TRBJ2-3; D perhaps matches TRBD1 (5 bases). This CDR3 has 14 residues. V lost 2 bases and J lost 1, with 7 bases in between. Looked up from germline, CDR1 is SEHNR and CDR2 is FQNEAQ (reference sequence). The CDR3 DNA sequence: TGTGCCAGCAGCTTAAAGACAGGCACAGATACGCAGTATTTT. It yields the protein CASSLKTGTDTQYF.